This section outlines one T cell receptor beta chain sequence together with its context. This entry belongs to a study of CD8 T cells in Susac syndrome. The RNA, about 0.5 to 1 ug, was put through reverse transcription using random hexamers. One entry per CDR3 protein results from TCRdb running MiXCR on the immunoSEQ multiplex PCR reads. The data hold over 150,000 distinct CDR3 sequences, with roughly 96% observed a single time. Germline V CDR1 and CDR2: MNHEY, SVGAGI. V lost 5 bases and J 2 bases, leaving 13 bases between the germline ends. The length of the CDR3 is 15 residues. The clonotype was recovered from a human donor with multiple sclerosis. The gene calls are TRBV6-5 and TRBJ1-5; D perhaps matches TRBD1 (5 bases). The sample taken for sequencing was CD4+ T cells from PBMCs. The CDR3 loop reads CASSTTSRGNQPQHF. The CDR3 region has the DNA TGTGCCAGCAGTACGACCTCCAGGGGCAATCAGCCCCAGCATTTT.